Sequencing of this T cell receptor beta chain was carried out in a study of T cells in Graves' hyperthyroidism and ophthalmopathy. The V end was cut by 3 bases, the J end by 2 bases, with 14 bases between. The CDR3 contains 15 residues. Germline V gives CDR1 SGHVS, CDR2 FQNEAQ. This clonotype has a count of ten or more. TCR beta CDR3 sequences were amplified from RNA transcripts. TCR CDR3 regions were first amplified by RT-PCR with HTBI primers. TCRdb re-called the multiplex PCR reads with MiXCR, one entry per CDR3 protein. This sample has around 350,000 distinct CDR3 sequences, with roughly 13% found just once.

This receptor was obtained from a woman in her late teens or twenties with Graves' hyperthyroidism. V usage is TRBV7-8 and J usage is TRBJ2-7; weak D call: TRBD2 (5 bases). Input material: blood. The CDR3 loop reads CASSLEPGSAYEQYF. CDR3 in DNA: TGTGCCAGCAGCTTGGAACCGGGATCAGCCTACGAGCAGTACTTC.